This T cell receptor beta chain was recovered during a study of glioma-infiltrating T cells. The CDR3 runs to 14 residues. V shed 0 bases and J 7 bases; nucleotides not matched to a gene: 5. Per the germline V gene, CDR1 is DFQATT and CDR2 is SNEGSKA (reference sequence). Amplification of TCR alpha and beta CDR3 regions from RNA used iRepertoire nested multiplex PCR. TCRdb used MiXCR to reprocess the multiplex PCR reads, holding one entry per CDR3 protein. Of fewer than 200,000 distinct CDR3 sequences listed, roughly 32% are singletons. Sequencing was carried out using glioma tissue, nonneoplastic brain tissue, or PBMCs (not recorded which). This clonotype originated in a human donor with low-grade glioma or glioblastoma, undergoing nonglioma brain surgery, or in good health (not recorded which). V and J are TRBV20-1 and TRBJ2-7; 11 bases fit TRBD2. In nucleotides, the CDR3 is TGCAGTGCTAGAGATAGCGGGAGGGACAATGAGCAGTACTTC. Translated, it gives CSARDSGRDNEQYF.